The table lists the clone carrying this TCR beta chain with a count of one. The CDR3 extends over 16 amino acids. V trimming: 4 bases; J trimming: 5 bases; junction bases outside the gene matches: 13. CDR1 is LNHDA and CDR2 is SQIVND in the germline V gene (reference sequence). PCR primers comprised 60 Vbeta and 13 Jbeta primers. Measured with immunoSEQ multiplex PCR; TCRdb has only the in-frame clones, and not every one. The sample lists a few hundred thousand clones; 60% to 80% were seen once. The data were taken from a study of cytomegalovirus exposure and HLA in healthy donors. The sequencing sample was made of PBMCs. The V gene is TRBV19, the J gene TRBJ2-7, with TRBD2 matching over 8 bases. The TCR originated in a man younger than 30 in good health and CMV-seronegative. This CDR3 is CASSNLLGGRMNEQYF. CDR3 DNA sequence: TGTGCCAGTAGTAACCTACTGGGCGGGAGGATGAACGAGCAGTACTTC.